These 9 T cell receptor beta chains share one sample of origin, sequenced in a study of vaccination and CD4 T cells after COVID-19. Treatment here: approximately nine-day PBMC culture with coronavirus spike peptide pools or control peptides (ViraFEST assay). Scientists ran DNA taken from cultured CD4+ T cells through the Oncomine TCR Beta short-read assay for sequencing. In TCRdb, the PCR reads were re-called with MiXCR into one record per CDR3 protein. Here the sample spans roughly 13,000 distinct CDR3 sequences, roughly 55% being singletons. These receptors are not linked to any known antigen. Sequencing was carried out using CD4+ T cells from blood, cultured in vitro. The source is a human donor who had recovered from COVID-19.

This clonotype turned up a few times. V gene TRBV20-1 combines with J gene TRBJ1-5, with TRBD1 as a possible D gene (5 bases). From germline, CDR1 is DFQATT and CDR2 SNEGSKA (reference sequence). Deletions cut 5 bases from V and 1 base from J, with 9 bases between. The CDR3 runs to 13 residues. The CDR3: CSARGASNQPQHF. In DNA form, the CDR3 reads TGCAGTGCTCGAGGGGCAAGCAATCAGCCCCAGCATTTT.

This CDR3 reads CASKAGTEVYNSPLHF. In DNA, the CDR3 is TGTGCCAGCAAAGCCGGGACAGAAGTTTATAATTCACCCCTCCACTTT. The rearrangement joins TRBV28 to TRBJ1-6, with 7 nucleotides matching TRBD1. The CDR3 contains 16 residues. Per the germline V gene, CDR1 is MDHEN and CDR2 is SYDVKM. Trimming cost V 7 bases and J 4 bases; bases outside gene matches: 10.

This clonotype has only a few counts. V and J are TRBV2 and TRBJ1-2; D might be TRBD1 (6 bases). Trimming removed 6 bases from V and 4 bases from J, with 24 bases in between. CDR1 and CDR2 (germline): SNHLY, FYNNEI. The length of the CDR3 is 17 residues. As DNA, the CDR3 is TGTGCCAGCAGAAGTCCTGGGGTCAGGGGCGAAAGCTATGGCTACACCTTC. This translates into CASRSPGVRGESYGYTF.

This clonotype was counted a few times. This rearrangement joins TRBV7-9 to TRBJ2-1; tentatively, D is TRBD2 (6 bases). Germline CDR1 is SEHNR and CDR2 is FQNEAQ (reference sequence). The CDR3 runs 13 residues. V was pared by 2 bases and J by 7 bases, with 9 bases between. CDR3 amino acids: CASSLQRENEQFF. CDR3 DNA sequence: TGTGCCAGCAGCTTACAACGGGAGAATGAGCAGTTCTTC.

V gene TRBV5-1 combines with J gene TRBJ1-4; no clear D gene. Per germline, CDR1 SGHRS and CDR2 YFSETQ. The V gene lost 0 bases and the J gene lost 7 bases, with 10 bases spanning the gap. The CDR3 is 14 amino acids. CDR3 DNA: TGCGCCAGCAGCTTGGTATTCGCCGGTGAAAAACTGTTTTTT. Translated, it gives CASSLVFAGEKLFF. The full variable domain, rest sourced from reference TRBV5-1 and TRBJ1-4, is KAGVTQTPRYLIKTRGQQVTLSCSPISGHRSVSWYQQTPGQGLQFLFEYFSETQRNKGNFPGRFSGRQFSNSRSEMNVSTLELGDSALYLCASSLVFAGEKLFFGSGTQLSVL.

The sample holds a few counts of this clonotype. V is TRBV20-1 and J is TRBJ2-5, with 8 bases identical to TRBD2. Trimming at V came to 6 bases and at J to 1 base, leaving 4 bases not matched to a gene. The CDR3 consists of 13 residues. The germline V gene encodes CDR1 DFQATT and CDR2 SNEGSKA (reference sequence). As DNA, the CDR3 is TGCAGTGCCGGGAGGGGACCCCAAGAGACCCAGTACTTC. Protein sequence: CSAGRGPQETQYF.

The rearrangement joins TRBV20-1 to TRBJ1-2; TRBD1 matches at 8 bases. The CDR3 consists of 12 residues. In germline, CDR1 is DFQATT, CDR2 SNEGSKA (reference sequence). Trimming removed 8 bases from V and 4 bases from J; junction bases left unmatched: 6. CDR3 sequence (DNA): TGCAGTTGGACAGGGCGAAGCTATGGCTACACCTTC. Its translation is CSWTGRSYGYTF.

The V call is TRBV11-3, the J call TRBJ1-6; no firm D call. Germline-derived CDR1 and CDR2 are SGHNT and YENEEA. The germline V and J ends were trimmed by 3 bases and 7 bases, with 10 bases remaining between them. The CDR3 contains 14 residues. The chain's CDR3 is CASSFDSANSPLHF. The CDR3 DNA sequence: TGTGCCAGCAGCTTTGATTCCGCAAATTCACCCCTCCACTTT.

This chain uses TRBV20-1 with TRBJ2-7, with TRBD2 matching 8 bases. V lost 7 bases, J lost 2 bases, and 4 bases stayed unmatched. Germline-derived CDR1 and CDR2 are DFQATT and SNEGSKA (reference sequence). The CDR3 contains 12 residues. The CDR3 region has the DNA TGCAGTGTACAGCGGGGGCCCTACGAGCAGTACTTC. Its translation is CSVQRGPYEQYF.